The 10 T cell receptor beta chains presented below share a single source sample, sequenced in a study of a mutant IDH1 vaccine in newly diagnosed glioma. Indicated time point: week 11, during vaccination. Topical imiquimod accompanied each vaccine dose, which consisted of 300 ug of mutant IDH1 20-mer peptide. Antigens of these TCRs are unknown. The method was immunoSEQ multiplex PCR; TCRdb's version includes in-frame clones alone and lacks a portion of them. The sample yields about 32,000 clones, around 80% seen once. Here the sequenced sample was PBMCs, taken from a glioma patient whose treatment included an IDH1 peptide vaccine. The receptors shown here come from a man in his thirties or forties with glioma.

The rearrangement joins TRBV5-5 to TRBJ1-6; D is ambiguous. The CDR3 contains 15 residues. V shed 2 bases and J shed 7 bases, with 13 bases lying between them. Germline V gene lookup returns CDR1 SGHKS and CDR2 YYEKEE (reference sequence). In DNA, the CDR3 is TGTGCCAGCAGCTTTAGTGGCAGGTCGAATTCACCCCTCCACTTT. It encodes CASSFSGRSNSPLHF.

The V gene is TRBV5-1, the J gene TRBJ2-3, with D maybe TRBD2 (6 bases). Trimming stripped 4 bases from V and 0 bases from J, with 12 bases between. The CDR3 is 15 residues long. The germline CDR1 and CDR2 sequences are SGHRS and YFSETQ. DNA of the CDR3: TGCGCCAGCAGCCTGGCTGGGACTAGCACAGATACGCAGTATTTT. As protein: CASSLAGTSTDTQYF.

V is TRBV9 and J is TRBJ2-7; D may correspond to TRBD1 or TRBD2 (5 bases each). Germline V lookup: CDR1 SGDLS, CDR2 YYNGEE. Between the trimmed V and J ends, which lost 3 bases and 4 bases, there was a span of 17 bases. The CDR3 runs to 15 residues. The CDR3 DNA sequence: TGTGCCAGCAGCGGTACCGGGACCCCGGTTTACGAGCAGTACTTC. Residues: CASSGTGTPVYEQYF.

The CDR3: CASSQENLAGPSSYNSPLHF. The CDR3 DNA follows: TGCGCCAGCAGCCAAGAAAATTTAGCCGGGCCGAGCTCCTATAATTCACCCCTCCACTTT. J is TRBJ1-6 and V is TRBV4-3; no reliable D call. The germline V and J ends were trimmed by 0 bases and 0 bases, with 18 bases remaining between them. Germline CDR1 and CDR2: LGHNA and YSLEER. The CDR3 length is 20 residues.

The rearrangement uses TRBV5-1 and TRBJ1-1; 11 nucleotides line up with TRBD1. Germline values: CDR1 SGHRS, CDR2 YFSETQ. With V trimmed by 4 bases and J by 5 bases, 10 bases remained unmatched. This CDR3 spans 16 amino acids. In nucleotides, the CDR3 is TGCGCCAGCAGCGGATCAGGGACAGGGGGATATACTGAAGCTTTCTTT. As protein: CASSGSGTGGYTEAFF. Based on the CDR3 plus reference TRBV5-1 and TRBJ1-1, the full variable domain is KAGVTQTPRYLIKTRGQQVTLSCSPISGHRSVSWYQQTPGQGLQFLFEYFSETQRNKGNFPGRFSGRQFSNSRSEMNVSTLELGDSALYLCASSGSGTGGYTEAFFGQGTRLTVV.

V and J are TRBV2 and TRBJ1-2; TRBD1 is a possible D gene (5 bases). V shed 11 bases and J shed 2 bases, with 15 bases lying between them. This CDR3 region has 13 residues. Germline V gene data show CDR1 as SNHLY and CDR2 as FYNNEI. The CDR3 DNA reads as TGTGCCCTTACGGGACGGAAAAACTATGGCTACACCTTC. Amino acid sequence: CALTGRKNYGYTF.

The genes are TRBV29-1 and TRBJ2-7, with D unresolved. V lost 4 bases, J lost 2 bases, and 9 bases lay in between. Germline V gene data show CDR1 as SQVTM and CDR2 as ANQGSEA. This CDR3 comprises 12 residues. CDR3 sequence (DNA): TGCAGCGTTGTTGTTGAGGCCTACGAGCAGTACTTC. Translating it yields CSVVVEAYEQYF.

This clone rates as medium-sized. This rearrangement joins TRBV5-1 to TRBJ1-1, with TRBD1 matching 7 bases. V was clipped by 4 bases and J by 5 bases; unmatched bases: 11. In germline, CDR1 is SGHRS, CDR2 YFSETQ. There are 15 residues in the CDR3. The CDR3: CASSVPYRGRTEAFF. The CDR3 nucleotides are TGCGCCAGCAGCGTCCCGTACAGGGGCAGAACTGAAGCTTTCTTT.

The chain joins TRBV11-3 to TRBJ2-1; perhaps TRBD2 as D (5 bases). Trimming removed 5 bases at V and 8 bases at J, with 13 bases between. The CDR3 has 13 residues. Germline V gene data show CDR1 as SGHNT and CDR2 as YENEEA. CDR3 loop: CASSRLTDDEQFF. In DNA form, the CDR3 reads TGTGCCAGCAGCAGACTAACGGACGATGAGCAGTTCTTC.

The chain is built from TRBV7-2 and TRBJ2-2, with TRBD2 identical over 14 bases. This CDR3 has 18 amino acids. The germline V gene encodes CDR1 SGHTA and CDR2 FQGNSA. J gave up 2 bases and V 5 bases, and 7 bases lay outside the gene matches. CDR3 residues: CASSPGLAGAYNTGELFF. DNA of the CDR3: TGTGCCAGCAGCCCGGGACTAGCGGGGGCCTACAACACCGGGGAGCTGTTTTTT.